Presented here are 10 T cell receptor beta chains from one specimen sequenced in a study of blood T cell repertoires in COVID-19. Using immunoSEQ multiplex PCR, the repertoire was profiled, and TCRdb retains in-frame clones only, with some absent. Found here are some 150,000 clones, 75% to 90% of them singletons; the top ten hold about 4.2%. Material: peripheral blood. Receptor source: a woman older than 75 with acute or convalescent COVID-19.

This clone was seen a single time. The chain joins TRBV12-5 to TRBJ2-3; D is perhaps TRBD2 (6 bases). The CDR3 loop spans 15 amino acids. Germline V lookup: CDR1 LGHNT, CDR2 FRNRAP. Between the trimmed V and J ends, which lost 1 base and 1 base, there was a span of 9 bases. The CDR3 nucleotides read TGTGCTAGTGGTTTGGGGAGGGAGGGCACAGATACGCAGTATTTT. Translated, it gives CASGLGREGTDTQYF.

The J gene is TRBJ2-6, the V gene TRBV19; 12 positions agree with TRBD1. The length of the CDR3 is 17 residues. Trimming took 5 bases from V and 2 from J; bases not matched to a gene: 4. Per the germline V gene, CDR1 is LNHDA and CDR2 is SQIVND (reference sequence). CDR3 coding DNA: TGTGCCAGTAGTCCGGGGACAGGGGGCGCTGGGGCCAACGTCCTGACTTTC. Encoded protein: CASSPGTGGAGANVLTF.

The chain employs TRBV10-3 and TRBJ2-7; a weak D match, TRBD1 (6 bases). The V and J ends lost 3 bases and 3 bases respectively, with 15 bases between them. This CDR3 is built from 15 residues. CDR1 and CDR2 from the germline V gene are ENHRY and SYGVKD. The CDR3 DNA follows: TGTGCCATCAGTGACCCAGGACAGTTAGGCTACGAGCAGTACTTC. It encodes CAISDPGQLGYEQYF.

CDR3 sequence (DNA): TGTGCCAGCAGCTTGAGGCGGGGGGGAGGCACAGATACGCAGTATTTT. Translating it yields CASSLRRGGGTDTQYF. The chain has TRBV5-4 and TRBJ2-3, with TRBD2 matching 9 bases. CDR3 length equals 16 residues. The V gene end was trimmed by 1 base and the J gene end by 1 base; junction bases not matched to a gene: 4. Germline CDR1 reads SGHNT; CDR2 reads YYREEE (reference sequence). The full variable domain, with the rest looked up from reference TRBV5-4 and TRBJ2-3, is ETGVTQSPTHLIKTRGQQVTLRCSSQSGHNTVSWYQQALGQGPQFIFQYYREEENGRGNFPPRFSGLQFPNYSSELNVNALELDDSALYLCASSLRRGGGTDTQYFGPGTRLTVL.

The gene calls are TRBV24-1 and TRBJ1-5, with 11 positions matching TRBD1. The germline V gene has CDR1 KGHDR and CDR2 SFDVKD. The CDR3 is 17 amino acids. Trimming took 3 bases from V and 3 from J; bases not matched to a gene: 6. CDR3 nucleotides: TGTGCCACCAGTGATCCCGGGACAGGGGGTTTCAATCAGCCCCAGCATTTT. This sequence encodes CATSDPGTGGFNQPQHF.

Only a few counts were recorded for this clone. DNA of the CDR3: TGTGCCAGCAATCCTCTAGCGGGGAGCACAGATACGCAGTATTTT. It translates to CASNPLAGSTDTQYF. The chain employs TRBV6-5 and TRBJ2-3, with 9 positions matching TRBD2. This CDR3 has 15 amino acids. The junction had 5 bases not matched to a gene; V was cut back by 7 bases and J by 0 bases. Germline V gene sequence: CDR1 MNHEY, CDR2 SVGAGI.

V usage is TRBV27 and J usage is TRBJ1-1; TRBD1 matches at 8 bases. The CDR3 extends over 13 amino acids. The V gene's germline CDR1 is MNHEY and CDR2 SMNVEV (reference sequence). The ends lost 5 bases at V and 3 bases at J; junction bases unmatched: 2. The CDR3 spells CASSQGADTEAFF. The CDR3 DNA sequence: TGTGCCAGCAGTCAGGGGGCCGACACTGAAGCTTTCTTT.

The rearrangement uses TRBV5-1 and TRBJ1-2, with TRBD1 matching over 9 bases. Germline CDR1 SGHRS, CDR2 YFSETQ. This CDR3 comprises 14 residues. The V and J ends lost 3 bases and 2 bases, in that order; junction bases with no gene match: 2. The CDR3 sequence is CASSSTGGNYGYTF. The DNA for the CDR3 is TGCGCCAGCAGCTCGACAGGGGGAAACTATGGCTACACCTTC.

CDR3 amino acids: CASSKHGTGGSTDTQYF. CDR3 DNA sequence: TGTGCCAGTAGTAAGCATGGGACAGGGGGGAGCACAGATACGCAGTATTTT. The gene calls are TRBV19 and TRBJ2-3; 11 bases match TRBD1. CDR1 is LNHDA and CDR2 is SQIVND in the germline V gene (reference sequence). The CDR3 is made up of 17 amino acids. V lost 4 bases and J lost 0; bases outside the gene matches: 6.

This clone came up a few times. This chain links TRBV6-6 with TRBJ2-7; tentative D call: TRBD1 (5 bases). Germline CDR1 and CDR2: MNHNY and SVGAGI (reference sequence). Deletions cut 5 bases from V and 7 bases from J, with 15 bases between. The CDR3 spans 13 residues. The chain's CDR3 is CASSDRTTREQYF. The DNA of the CDR3 is TGTGCCAGCAGTGACCGGACAACCCGGGAGCAGTACTTC.